Listed here are 20 T cell receptor beta chains from one sample, sequenced in a study of Graves' ophthalmopathy and Graves' hyperthyroidism. Amplified TCR beta CDR3 regions were obtained using RNA transcripts as template. The workflow started with a first-round RT-PCR run with HTBI primers and then moved on to a second-round multiplex PCR. TCRdb reprocessed the multiplex PCR reads via MiXCR and lists one record per CDR3 protein. The table lists over 500,000 distinct CDR3 sequences, 20% to 25% of them singletons. Sequencing was carried out using peripheral blood. All receptors derive from a woman aged 18-35 years with stable Graves' hyperthyroidism. Some clones in this sample may be carry-over from other donors' samples.

This clonotype was observed a handful of times. The rearrangement uses TRBV29-1 and TRBJ2-5; D unclear. Germline V CDR1 and CDR2: SQVTM, ANQGSEA. Trimming pared 7 bases from V and 4 bases from J, leaving 19 bases between. The CDR3 is made up of 14 amino acids. The CDR3 loop is CSAARGLVRETQYF. The CDR3 DNA follows: TGCAGCGCTGCTCGCGGCCTCGTGAGAGAGACCCAGTACTTC.

This chain uses TRBV5-1 with TRBJ2-2, with a possible D match to TRBD1 (6 bases). CDR1 is SGHRS and CDR2 is YFSETQ in the germline V gene. The V end lost 3 bases, the J end lost 0 bases, and 9 bases lay between the germline ends. The CDR3 extends over 15 amino acids. The chain's CDR3 is CASSWTDSNTGELFF. DNA for the CDR3: TGCGCCAGCAGCTGGACAGATTCGAACACCGGGGAGCTGTTTTTT.

In this sample, this clonotype turned up many times. The chain couples TRBV25-1 to TRBJ2-7, with TRBD2 identical over 7 bases. J was trimmed by 4 bases and V by 2 bases; bases with no gene match: 8. Germline CDR1 MGHDK, CDR2 SYGVNS. The length of the CDR3 is 15 residues. The CDR3 DNA is TGTGCCAGCAGTGAACGGGGGAGGGAGTCATACGAGCAGTACTTC. This encodes CASSERGRESYEQYF.

This clonotype was seen ten or more times. The CDR3 nucleotides read TGTGCCAGCAGCTTAGCGGGGGGCAGCCCGTTGTCGGGTGGCTACACCTTC. Residues: CASSLAGGSPLSGGYTF. V gene TRBV7-2 combines with J gene TRBJ1-2; tentatively, D is TRBD1 (6 bases). Germline loops: CDR1 SGHTA, CDR2 FQGNSA. This CDR3 contains 17 residues. V was clipped by 0 bases and J by 7 bases, with 21 bases between them. Full variable domain (rest looked up from reference TRBV7-2 and TRBJ1-2): GAGVSQSPSNKVTEKGKDVELRCDPISGHTALYWYRQSLGQGLEFLIYFQGNSAPDKSGLPSDRFSAERTGGSVSTLTIQRTQQEDSAVYLCASSLAGGSPLSGGYTFGSGTRLTVV.

On this clonotype itself: At one of its ends the junction is not consistent with the germline gene, which may arise from a read error. The chain uses TRBV30 and TRBJ2-7; no definite D call. Germline CDR1 GTSNPN, CDR2 SVGIG (reference sequence). The CDR3 loop spans 12 amino acids. The CDR3 bases are TGTGCCTGGAGTCCTCCCTCCTACGGGCAGTACTTC. Translating gives CAWSPPSYGQYF.

CDR3 in DNA: TGTGCCAGCAGCCAAGAAGTCGGGGGGGACTACGAGCAGTACTTC. This gives the protein CASSQEVGGDYEQYF. The chain carries TRBV4-2 and TRBJ2-7, with 8 bases identical to TRBD2. Germline V lookup: CDR1 LGHNA, CDR2 YNFKEQ. The CDR3 runs 15 residues. V shed 0 bases, J shed 3 bases, and the junction held 4 bases outside the gene matches.

At least ten counts were recorded for this clonotype. A clone one base away is much larger, so this may be a read error. No conserved phenylalanine or tryptophan is present at the end of the CDR3, so a read error is the likely explanation. This chain uses TRBV6-1 with TRBJ2-7; 10 bases line up with TRBD1. This CDR3 has 16 amino acids. The germline V gene encodes CDR1 MNHNS and CDR2 SASEGT. V lost 1 base to trimming and J lost 2 bases; unmatched junction nucleotides: 5. CDR3 amino acids: CASSEVSGTGAYEQYI. The CDR3 region has the DNA TGTGCCAGCAGTGAAGTCTCCGGGACAGGGGCCTACGAGCAGTACATC.

The J gene is TRBJ2-5, the V gene TRBV7-2, with 8 bases fitting TRBD2. The germline V gene has CDR1 SGHTA and CDR2 FQGNSA. The V gene end was trimmed by 6 bases and the J gene end by 13 bases; junction bases not matched to a gene: 10. This CDR3 spans 12 amino acids. The CDR3 region is CASRTGGGTPYF. In nucleotides, the CDR3 is TGTGCCAGCAGGACCGGCGGGGGGACTCCGTACTTC.

This clonotype was detected once. V usage is TRBV3-1 and J usage is TRBJ2-7; unclear D gene. CDR3 length equals 13 residues. Germline assignment: CDR1 LGHDT and CDR2 YNNKEL (reference sequence). The V end was cut by 3 bases, the J end by 4 bases, with 10 bases between. The CDR3 sequence: CASSQAFGYEQYF. The CDR3, as DNA: TGTGCCAGCAGCCAGGCCTTCGGGTACGAGCAGTACTTC.

This clonotype was recorded a few times. The rearrangement links TRBV29-1 to TRBJ2-4; TRBD1 might be the D (6 bases). Trimming pared 3 bases from V and 7 bases from J, leaving 16 bases between. This CDR3 is 14 amino acids long. Germline CDR1 SQVTM, CDR2 ANQGSEA. CDR3 bases: TGCAGCGTTGAGGAACCCGGGACATATAACATTCAGTACTTC. It is translated as CSVEEPGTYNIQYF.

V and J are TRBV6-5 and TRBJ2-5, with D unresolved. Looked up from germline, CDR1 is MNHEY and CDR2 is SVGAGI. Between the trimmed V and J ends, which lost 0 bases and 0 bases, there was a span of 14 bases. CDR3 length: 17 residues. The chain's CDR3 is CASSYSRLPNYQETQYF. For the CDR3, the DNA is TGTGCCAGCAGTTACTCGCGACTTCCTAACTACCAAGAGACCCAGTACTTC.

This clonotype came up many times. The chain employs TRBV6-2 or TRBV6-3 and TRBJ2-7; unclear D gene. The CDR3 loop spans 13 amino acids. The V end was cut by 0 bases, the J end by 4 bases, with 7 bases between. CDR1 is MNHEY and CDR2 is SVGEGT in the germline V gene. The CDR3 nucleotides are TGTGCCAGCAGTTACTCGAAAAGGTACGAGCAGTACTTC. It specifies CASSYSKRYEQYF.

This clonotype came up many times. The rearrangement links TRBV29-1 to TRBJ2-7; D unclear. V was pared by 7 bases and J by 0 bases, with 13 bases between. The CDR3 length is 13 residues. The germline V gene has CDR1 SQVTM and CDR2 ANQGSEA. CDR3 DNA: TGCAGCGCCTTGGTGGCGGACTCCTACGAGCAGTACTTC. Translation: CSALVADSYEQYF.

This clonotype has a count of ten or more. V is TRBV6-2 or TRBV6-3 and J is TRBJ2-5; 9 bases agree with TRBD1. The CDR3 is 15 residues long. The V and J ends lost 5 bases and 5 bases, in that order; junction bases with no gene match: 9. CDR1 MNHEY and CDR2 SVGEGT come from the germline V gene. The CDR3 loop is CASSPGDRDLETQYF. The CDR3, as DNA: TGTGCCAGCAGTCCGGGGGACAGGGATTTGGAGACCCAGTACTTC.

This clonotype was detected only once. Since a much larger clone is just one base distant, this may be a read error. V is TRBV6-5 and J is TRBJ1-1, with 9 nucleotides matching TRBD1. CDR3 length: 15 residues. Germline V gene lookup returns CDR1 MNHEY and CDR2 SVGAGI. CDR3 in amino acids: CASSSGTGSFTEPFF. CDR3 nucleotides: TGTGCCAGCAGTTCCGGGACAGGGAGCTTCACTGAACCTTTCTTT.

This clonotype was seen many times. This chain links TRBV6-2 or TRBV6-3 with TRBJ1-6; D ambiguous. This CDR3 region has 13 residues. Germline CDR1 is MNHEY and CDR2 is SVGEGT. Trimming pared 4 bases from V and 6 bases from J, leaving 7 bases between. CDR3 nucleotides: TGTGCCAGCAGTTGGTCCAGTAATTCACCCCTCCACTTT. Encoded protein: CASSWSSNSPLHF.

This clonotype was seen at least ten times. The chain employs TRBV12-3 or TRBV12-4 and TRBJ2-5; 10 bases map to TRBD1. This CDR3 contains 14 residues. Trimming took 6 bases from V and 5 from J; bases not matched to a gene: 6. This CDR3 is CASRPTGGRETQYF. CDR3 DNA: TGTGCCAGCAGACCGACAGGGGGCCGGGAGACCCAGTACTTC.

This clonotype was detected only a few times. J is TRBJ1-5 and V is TRBV27, with D perhaps TRBD1 (5 bases). Germline V gene sequence: CDR1 MNHEY, CDR2 SMNVEV (reference sequence). The CDR3 extends over 14 amino acids. The CDR3 here is CASGNGAANQPQHF. CDR3 DNA: TGTGCTAGCGGGAATGGGGCAGCCAATCAGCCCCAGCATTTT.

This clonotype has ten or more counts. The V call is TRBV28, the J call TRBJ1-1; unclear D gene. Germline V gives CDR1 MDHEN, CDR2 SYDVKM. V was trimmed by 5 bases and J by 1 base, leaving 8 bases between them. This CDR3 is 13 amino acids long. The CDR3, as DNA: TGTGCCAGCAGTCGGACCCAGAACACTGAAGCTTTCTTT. It specifies CASSRTQNTEAFF.

About this clonotype itself: The CDR3 end shows no conserved phenylalanine or tryptophan, and so a read error is likely. The CDR3 coding sequence is TGTGCCAGCAGTGAACTAGCGGGGGAAACCGGGGAGCTGTTTTAT. Protein: CASSELAGETGELFY. This rearrangement joins TRBV2 to TRBJ2-2, with 10 bases matching TRBD2. Germline V gene data show CDR1 as SNHLY and CDR2 as FYNNEI. The V segment lost 2 bases and the J segment 5 bases; nucleotides outside the gene matches: 2. CDR3 length: 15 residues.